This TCR beta chain was recovered during a study of shared clonotypes between healthy human individuals. For the study at large: Aged 18 to 49, the donors were two women and a few men.

Profiled with immunoSEQ multiplex PCR; TCRdb holds only in-frame clones, not every one. Altogether millions of clones are present, over 85% being singletons, with the ten largest covering around 1.1%. CD8 cells regarded as naive lacked CD45RO, were positively chosen for CCR7, and omitted terminally differentiated effector memory CD45RA+ cells. Between the trimmed V and J ends, which lost 4 bases and 10 bases, there was a span of 20 bases. The CDR3 runs 15 residues. Germline loops: CDR1 MGHRA, CDR2 YSYEKL. The genes are TRBV4-1 and TRBJ2-1; D may match TRBD1 or TRBD2 (6 bases each). The TCR sequence derives from a man in his late teens or twenties in good health. Sample: naive CD8+ T cells sorted from blood. CDR3 nucleotide sequence: TGCGCCAGCAGCCCTCGGGGGCAGGGCCAATGGGAGCAGTTCTTC. Its protein is CASSPRGQGQWEQFF.